The clone carrying this TCR beta chain was recorded at least ten times. Its antigen is still unknown. This sample was taken from a study of blood T cells in healthy people across ages. About the study: About one barcoded beta molecule per two T cells was the capture yield of template switching. General study points: As age increased, TCR beta diversity per million T cells fell in a roughly linear fashion.

A second PCR, run for roughly 7 to 11 cycles, used a sample-barcoded 5' primer plus a J-beta primer mix. MiXCR, applied by TCRdb to the 5' RACE reads, yields one record per CDR3 protein. The sample has around 1.5 million distinct CDR3 sequences; about 32% are singletons. The V gene's germline CDR1 is SQVTM and CDR2 ANQGSEA. The CDR3 sequence is 13 residues long. The V gene lost 5 bases and the J gene lost 6 bases, with 14 bases spanning the gap. The receptor comes from a woman between 25 and 40 years old in good health. The chain recombines TRBV29-1 with TRBJ2-1, with TRBD1 as a possible D gene (7 bases). The sample taken for sequencing was blood. This CDR3 is CSVNRGLVNEQFF. For the CDR3, the DNA is TGCAGCGTTAACAGGGGACTGGTCAATGAGCAGTTCTTC.